This is a list of T cell receptor beta chains from one sample in a study of control samples from healthy donors and cancer patients. The protocol was immunoSEQ multiplex PCR, while the TCRdb copy is restricted to in-frame clones and leaves out a portion. The sample contains about 120,000 clones, roughly 90% of which appear only once. Sequences were obtained from blood. The source is a young woman in good health. Both conserved end residues are part of each CDR3. Each record gives: D gene, V gene, J gene, clone size, CDR3 DNA, CDR3 protein. The D gene is left open where the match is weak. The size entry is marked missing in some rows and otherwise reads once, few, many or a size class.

d_call: .
v_call: TRBV5-1
j_call: TRBJ1-1
clone_size: .
cdr3_nt: TGCGCCAGCAAGGAGACAGATACTAACACTGAAGCTTTCTTT
cdr3_aa: CASKETDTNTEAFF

d_call: TRBD1
v_call: TRBV28
j_call: TRBJ2-2
clone_size: .
cdr3_nt: TGTGCCAGTGTTAAGACAGGGGTGAACACCGGGGAGCTGTTTTTT
cdr3_aa: CASVKTGVNTGELFF

d_call: TRBD1
v_call: TRBV19
j_call: TRBJ2-7
clone_size: .
cdr3_nt: TGTGCCAGTAGTATATCCGTGACAGGGAATGACTACGAGCAGTACTTC
cdr3_aa: CASSISVTGNDYEQYF

d_call: .
v_call: TRBV12-5
j_call: TRBJ2-2
clone_size: .
cdr3_nt: TGTGCTAGTGGTTCACCCCCCAACTTAGGGAACACCGGGGAGCTGTTTTTT
cdr3_aa: CASGSPPNLGNTGELFF

d_call: TRBD2
v_call: TRBV5-6
j_call: TRBJ2-1
clone_size: once
cdr3_nt: TGTGCCAGCAGCTTGAAGGCTAGCGGGAGTGGGAATGAGCAGTTCTTC
cdr3_aa: CASSLKASGSGNEQFF

d_call: .
v_call: TRBV7-8
j_call: TRBJ1-2
clone_size: once
cdr3_nt: TGTGCCAGCAGCCTTAAAATGGCCGGGTCCTCCTCTAACTATGGCTACACCTTC
cdr3_aa: CASSLKMAGSSSNYGYTF

d_call: .
v_call: TRBV28
j_call: TRBJ2-2
clone_size: few
cdr3_nt: TGTGCCAGCGAATTAACCGGGACTCTCACCGGGGAGCTGTTTTTT
cdr3_aa: CASELTGTLTGELFF

d_call: .
v_call: TRBV2
j_call: TRBJ2-3
clone_size: once
cdr3_nt: TGTGCCAGCAGGGACCAGGGTGCGGGGTTGGTTACGCAGTATTTT
cdr3_aa: CASRDQGAGLVTQYF

d_call: .
v_call: TRBV12-3/TRBV12-4
j_call: TRBJ1-1
clone_size: .
cdr3_nt: TGTGCCAGCAGTCCCCTGGAAAAGGGAGCTTTCTTT
cdr3_aa: CASSPLEKGAFF

d_call: TRBD1
v_call: TRBV4-3
j_call: TRBJ1-2
clone_size: .
cdr3_nt: TGCGCCAGCAGCCAAGATATCACGACAGGGGGAAACTATGGCTACACCTTC
cdr3_aa: CASSQDITTGGNYGYTF

d_call: .
v_call: TRBV27
j_call: TRBJ1-6
clone_size: .
cdr3_nt: TGTGCCAGCAGCTCCAGGGGAAGCCGATTAACCTCCTATAATTCACCCCTCCACTTT
cdr3_aa: CASSSRGSRLTSYNSPLHF

d_call: TRBD1
v_call: TRBV7-9
j_call: TRBJ1-5
clone_size: .
cdr3_nt: TGTGCCAGCAGCGAGTCGACAGGGGGCCAGCCCCAGCATTTT
cdr3_aa: CASSESTGGQPQHF

d_call: TRBD1
v_call: TRBV4-1
j_call: TRBJ2-4
clone_size: .
cdr3_nt: TGCGCCAGCAGCCAAGGTAGACAGGGGGCGAGGGCAAAAAACATTCAGTACTTC
cdr3_aa: CASSQGRQGARAKNIQYF

d_call: .
v_call: TRBV7-2
j_call: TRBJ1-1
clone_size: .
cdr3_nt: TGTGCCAGCAGCTTACTCAGGCGGAACACTGAAGCTTTCTTT
cdr3_aa: CASSLLRRNTEAFF

d_call: TRBD1
v_call: TRBV2
j_call: TRBJ2-3
clone_size: .
cdr3_nt: TGTGCCAGCAGCCGACAGGGGTACACAGATACGCAGTATTTT
cdr3_aa: CASSRQGYTDTQYF

d_call: .
v_call: TRBV28
j_call: TRBJ1-1
clone_size: .
cdr3_nt: TGTGCCAGCAGTTTATACCCCCTCCAGGCCATGAACACTGAAGCTTTCTTT
cdr3_aa: CASSLYPLQAMNTEAFF